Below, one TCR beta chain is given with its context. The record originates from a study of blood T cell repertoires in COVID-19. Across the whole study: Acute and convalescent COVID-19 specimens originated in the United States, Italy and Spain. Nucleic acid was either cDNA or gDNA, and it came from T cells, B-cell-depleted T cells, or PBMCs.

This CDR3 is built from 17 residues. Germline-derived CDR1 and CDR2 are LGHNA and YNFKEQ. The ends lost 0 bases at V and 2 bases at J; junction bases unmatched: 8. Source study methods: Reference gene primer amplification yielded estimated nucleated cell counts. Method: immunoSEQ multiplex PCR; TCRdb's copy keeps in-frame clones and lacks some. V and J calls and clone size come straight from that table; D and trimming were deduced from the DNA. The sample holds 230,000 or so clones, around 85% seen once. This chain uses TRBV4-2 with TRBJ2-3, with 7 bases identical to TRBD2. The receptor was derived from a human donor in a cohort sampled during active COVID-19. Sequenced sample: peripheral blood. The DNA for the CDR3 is TGTGCCAGCAGCCAAGATTGGGGGGAGGGCCCCACAGATACGCAGTATTTT. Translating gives CASSQDWGEGPTDTQYF.